This TCR beta chain was sequenced during a study of shared T cell receptors in the human thymus. The table came from immunoSEQ multiplex PCR; TCRdb's copy has only in-frame clones and leaves some out. The top ten clones hold 0.015% to 0.02% of a sample with more than 300,000 clones, 85% to 95% of them seen once. This clone was counted a single time. Material for sequencing was thymocytes. This receptor was taken from a human donor.

CDR3 region: CASSRLSSYEQYF. CDR3 nucleotide sequence: TGTGCCAGCAGCCGTCTTAGCTCCTACGAGCAGTACTTC. V usage is TRBV27 and J usage is TRBJ2-7; D call uncertain. The CDR3 sequence is 13 residues long. Trimming cost V 6 bases and J 0 bases, with 9 bases left between them. Germline loops: CDR1 MNHEY, CDR2 SMNVEV (reference sequence).